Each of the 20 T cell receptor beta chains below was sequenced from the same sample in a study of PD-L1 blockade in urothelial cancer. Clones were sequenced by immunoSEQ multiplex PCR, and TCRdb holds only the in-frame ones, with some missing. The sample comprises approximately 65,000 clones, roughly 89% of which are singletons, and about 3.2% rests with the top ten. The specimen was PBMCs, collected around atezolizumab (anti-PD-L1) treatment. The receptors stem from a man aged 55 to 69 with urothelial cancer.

The CDR3 reads CASSSYQGLNTEAFF. In DNA form, the CDR3 reads TGCGCCAGCAGTTCTTACCAGGGTTTGAACACTGAAGCTTTCTTT. V is TRBV5-1 and J is TRBJ1-1, with D tentatively TRBD1 (5 bases). Germline CDR1 SGHRS, CDR2 YFSETQ. This CDR3 has 15 residues. V gave up 5 bases and J gave up 0 bases, with 14 bases separating them.

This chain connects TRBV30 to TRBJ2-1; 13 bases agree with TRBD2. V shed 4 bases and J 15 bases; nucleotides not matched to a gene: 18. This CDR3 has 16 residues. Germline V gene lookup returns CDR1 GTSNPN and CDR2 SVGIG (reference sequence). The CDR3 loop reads CAWTAMAPVLAGGLFF. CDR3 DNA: TGTGCCTGGACCGCAATGGCCCCGGTACTAGCGGGGGGGTTGTTCTTC.

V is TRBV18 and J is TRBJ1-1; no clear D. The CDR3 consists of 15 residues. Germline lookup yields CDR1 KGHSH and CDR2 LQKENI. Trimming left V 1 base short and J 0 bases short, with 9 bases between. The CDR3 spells CASSPRSGLNTEAFF. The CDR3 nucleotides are TGTGCCAGCTCACCACGGTCAGGATTGAACACTGAAGCTTTCTTT. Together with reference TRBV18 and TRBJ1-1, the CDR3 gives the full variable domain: NAGVMQNPRHLVRRRGQEARLRCSPMKGHSHVYWYRQLPEEGLKFMVYLQKENIIDESGMPKERFSAEFPKEGPSILRIQQVVRGDSAAYFCASSPRSGLNTEAFFGQGTRLTVV.

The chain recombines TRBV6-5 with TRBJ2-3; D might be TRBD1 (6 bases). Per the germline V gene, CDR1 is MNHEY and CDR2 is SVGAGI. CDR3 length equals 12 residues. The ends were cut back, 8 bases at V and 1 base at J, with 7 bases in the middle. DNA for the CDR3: TGTGCCAGCCCAGGGGGCACAGATACGCAGTATTTT. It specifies CASPGGTDTQYF.

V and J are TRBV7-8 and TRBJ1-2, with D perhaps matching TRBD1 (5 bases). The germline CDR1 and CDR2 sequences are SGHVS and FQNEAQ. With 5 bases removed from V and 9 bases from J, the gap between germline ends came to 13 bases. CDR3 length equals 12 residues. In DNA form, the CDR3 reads TGTGCCAGCAGCCCCACCCGGGGGAGCTACACCTTC. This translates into CASSPTRGSYTF.

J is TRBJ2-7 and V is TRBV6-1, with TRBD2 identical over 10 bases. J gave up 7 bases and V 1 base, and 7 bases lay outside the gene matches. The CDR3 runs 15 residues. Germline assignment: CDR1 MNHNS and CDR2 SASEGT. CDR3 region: CASSEVLAGNEEQYF. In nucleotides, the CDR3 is TGTGCCAGCAGTGAAGTACTAGCGGGAAATGAGGAGCAGTACTTC.

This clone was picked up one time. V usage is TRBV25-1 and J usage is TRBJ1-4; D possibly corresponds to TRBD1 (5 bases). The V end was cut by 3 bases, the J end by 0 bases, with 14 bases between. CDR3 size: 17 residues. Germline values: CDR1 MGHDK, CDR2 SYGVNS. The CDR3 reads CASSDTPGGPTNEKLFF. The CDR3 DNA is TGTGCCAGCAGTGACACCCCGGGGGGACCAACTAATGAAAAACTGTTTTTT.

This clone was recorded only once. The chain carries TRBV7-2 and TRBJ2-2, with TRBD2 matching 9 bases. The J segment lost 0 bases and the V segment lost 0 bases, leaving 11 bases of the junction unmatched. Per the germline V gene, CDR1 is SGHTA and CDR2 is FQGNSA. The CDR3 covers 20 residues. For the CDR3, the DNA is TGTGCCAGCAGCTTAGCTGGTTCGGGGCGGGGGGGTGCGAACACCGGGGAGCTGTTTTTT. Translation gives CASSLAGSGRGGANTGELFF.

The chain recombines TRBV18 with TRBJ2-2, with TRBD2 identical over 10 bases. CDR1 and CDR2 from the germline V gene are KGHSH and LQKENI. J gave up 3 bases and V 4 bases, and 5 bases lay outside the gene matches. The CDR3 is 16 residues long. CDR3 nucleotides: TGTGCCAGCTCACAACGCAGCGGGAGGGACACCGGGGAGCTGTTTTTT. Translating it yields CASSQRSGRDTGELFF.

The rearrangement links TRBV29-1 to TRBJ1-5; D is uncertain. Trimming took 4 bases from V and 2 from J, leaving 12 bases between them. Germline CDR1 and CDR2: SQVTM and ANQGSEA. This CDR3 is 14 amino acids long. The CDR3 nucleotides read TGCAGCGTTGCGGGGTCTGCAGGCAATCAGCCCCAGCATTTT. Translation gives CSVAGSAGNQPQHF.

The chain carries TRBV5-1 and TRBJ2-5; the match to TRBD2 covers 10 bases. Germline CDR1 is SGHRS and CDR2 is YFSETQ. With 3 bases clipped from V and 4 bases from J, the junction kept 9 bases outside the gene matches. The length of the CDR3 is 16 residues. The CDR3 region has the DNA TGCGCCAGCAGCTCGGCATTAGCGGGGGGTAGAGAGACCCAGTACTTC. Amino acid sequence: CASSSALAGGRETQYF.

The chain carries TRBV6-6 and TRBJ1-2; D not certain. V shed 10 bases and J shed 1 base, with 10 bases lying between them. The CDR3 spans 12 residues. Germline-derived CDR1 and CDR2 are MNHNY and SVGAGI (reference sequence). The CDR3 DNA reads TGTGCCACCTCCACGGGTAACTATGGCTACACCTTC. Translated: CATSTGNYGYTF.

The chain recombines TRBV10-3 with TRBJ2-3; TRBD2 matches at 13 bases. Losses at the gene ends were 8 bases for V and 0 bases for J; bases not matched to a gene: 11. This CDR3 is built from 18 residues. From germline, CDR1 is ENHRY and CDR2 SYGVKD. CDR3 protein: CAILKETSGRSSTDTQYF. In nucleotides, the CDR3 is TGTGCCATCCTTAAAGAGACTAGCGGGAGGTCAAGCACAGATACGCAGTATTTT.

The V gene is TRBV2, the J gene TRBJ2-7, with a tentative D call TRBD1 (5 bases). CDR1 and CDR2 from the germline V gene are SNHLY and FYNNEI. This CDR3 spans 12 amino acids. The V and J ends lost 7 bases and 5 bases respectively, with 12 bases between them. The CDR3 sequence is CASNRFSDEQYF. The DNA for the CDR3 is TGTGCCAGCAACAGGTTCTCGGACGAGCAGTACTTC. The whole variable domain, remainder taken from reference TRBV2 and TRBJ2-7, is EPEVTQTPSHQVTQMGQEVILRCVPISNHLYFYWYRQILGQKVEFLVSFYNNEISEKSEIFDDQFSVERPDGSNFTLKIRSTKLEDSAMYFCASNRFSDEQYFGPGTRLTVT.

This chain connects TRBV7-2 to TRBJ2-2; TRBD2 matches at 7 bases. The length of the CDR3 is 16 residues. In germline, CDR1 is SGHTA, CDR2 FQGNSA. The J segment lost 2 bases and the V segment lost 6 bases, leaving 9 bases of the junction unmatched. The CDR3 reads CASSVPGLQNTGELFF. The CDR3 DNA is TGTGCCAGCAGTGTGCCGGGACTACAAAACACCGGGGAGCTGTTTTTT.

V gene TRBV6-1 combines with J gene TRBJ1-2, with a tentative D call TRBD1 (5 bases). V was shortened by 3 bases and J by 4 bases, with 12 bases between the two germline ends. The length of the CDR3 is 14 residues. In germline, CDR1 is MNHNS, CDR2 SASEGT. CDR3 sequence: CASSDTVTAYGYTF. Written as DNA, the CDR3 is TGTGCCAGCAGTGATACTGTGACAGCCTATGGCTACACCTTC.

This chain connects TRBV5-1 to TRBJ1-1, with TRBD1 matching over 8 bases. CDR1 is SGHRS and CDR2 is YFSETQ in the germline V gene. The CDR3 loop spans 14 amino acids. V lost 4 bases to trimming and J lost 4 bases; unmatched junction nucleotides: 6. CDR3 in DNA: TGCGCCAGCAGCGGAAGGACAGGGACCACTGAAGCTTTCTTT. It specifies CASSGRTGTTEAFF.

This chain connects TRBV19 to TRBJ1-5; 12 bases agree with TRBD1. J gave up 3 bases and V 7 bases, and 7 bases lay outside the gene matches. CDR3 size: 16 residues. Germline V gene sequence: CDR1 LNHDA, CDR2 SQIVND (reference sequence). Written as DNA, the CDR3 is TGTGCCAGTAAGGGACAGGGGGCGACGTTCAATCAGCCCCAGCATTTT. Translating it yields CASKGQGATFNQPQHF.

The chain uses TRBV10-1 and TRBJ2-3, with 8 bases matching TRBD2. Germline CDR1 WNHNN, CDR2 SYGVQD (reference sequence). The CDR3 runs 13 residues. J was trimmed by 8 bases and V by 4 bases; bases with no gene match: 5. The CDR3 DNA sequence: TGCGCCAGCAGTGGGACTAGCTTAACTACGCAGTATTTT. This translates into CASSGTSLTTQYF.

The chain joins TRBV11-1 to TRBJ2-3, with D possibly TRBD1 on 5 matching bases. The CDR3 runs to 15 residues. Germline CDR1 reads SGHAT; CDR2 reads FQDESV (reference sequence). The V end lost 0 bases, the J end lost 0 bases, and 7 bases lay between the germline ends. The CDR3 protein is CASSLAGPSTDTQYF. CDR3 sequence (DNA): TGTGCCAGCAGCTTAGCGGGGCCTAGCACAGATACGCAGTATTTT.